One and the same sample provided the 21 T cell receptor beta chains below, sequenced in a study of T cell clonality in common variable immunodeficiency. These receptors are not linked to any known antigen. Method: immunoSEQ multiplex PCR; TCRdb's copy keeps in-frame clones and lacks some. Altogether about 15,000 clones were found in the sample, and no singletons occur. Study-wide results and caveats: Common variable immunodeficiency TCR beta sequences reportedly had fewer deletions and N-nucleotide insertions.

The sequenced sample consisted of peripheral blood mononuclear cells. The source of these receptors is a human donor with common variable immunodeficiency.

This clone has at least ten counts. The read terminates 3 residues ahead of where the CDR3 ends, so the germline J gene completes it. V and J are TRBV18 and TRBJ1-1; 7 bases fit TRBD1. The CDR3 length is 12 residues. The germline CDR1 and CDR2 sequences are KGHSH and LQKENI. This chain's CDR3 is CASSPAGTVAFF. The part of the CDR3 DNA that was read is TGTGCCAGCTCTCCGGCCGGGACAGTC. The variable domain in full, with the rest retrieved from reference TRBV18 and TRBJ1-1, is NAGVMQNPRHLVRRRGQEARLRCSPMKGHSHVYWYRQLPEEGLKFMVYLQKENIIDESGMPKERFSAEFPKEGPSILRIQQVVRGDSAAYFCASSPAGTVAFFGQGTRLTVV.

CDR3 DNA, as far as it was read: TGTGCCAGCTCACCACCCGCAGGGTATTACGAG. It codes for CASSPPAGYYE. The whole CDR3 protein is CASSPPAGYYEQYF. V is TRBV18 and J is TRBJ2-7; possibly TRBD1 for D (5 bases). The read terminates 3 residues ahead of where the CDR3 ends, so the germline J gene completes it. CDR3 length equals 14 residues. V was clipped by 0 bases and J by 4 bases, with 10 bases between them. The V gene's germline CDR1 is KGHSH and CDR2 LQKENI.

This clone was seen many times. The CDR3 goes on 3 residues after the read ends, and that part is filled in from the germline J gene. The chain is built from TRBV29-1 and TRBJ2-1; 9 nucleotides line up with TRBD1. The trim removed 4 bases at V and 2 bases at J, leaving 3 bases unmatched. Germline loops: CDR1 SQVTM, CDR2 ANQGSEA. The CDR3 spans 14 residues. CDR3 DNA, as far as it was read: TGCAGCGTTGGATGGACAGGGGCCTACAATGAG. Protein sequence: CSVGWTGAYNE. The complete CDR3 protein is CSVGWTGAYNEQFF.

This clone was seen only a few times. Coverage ceases 3 residues before the CDR3 finishes, and the germline J gene fills in the end. The V call is TRBV30, the J call TRBJ2-2; D is ambiguous. CDR3 length equals 14 residues. With 7 bases removed from V and 0 bases from J, the gap between germline ends came to 12 bases. Germline lookup yields CDR1 GTSNPN and CDR2 SVGIG (reference sequence). The CDR3 DNA, read in part, is TGTGCCTCCCACTCGGTCTCGAACACCGGGGAG. Its protein product is CASHSVSNTGE. The whole CDR3 region reads CASHSVSNTGELFF.

Note on this clone: From the germline J gene comes the end of the CDR3, since the read stops 3 residues before it. V is TRBV6-1 and J is TRBJ2-7; unclear D gene. CDR3 size: 13 residues. V was pared by 3 bases and J by 3 bases, with 9 bases between. Germline V CDR1 and CDR2: MNHNS, SASEGT. The CDR3 sequence: CASSDMTSYEQYF. CDR3 DNA (partial): TGTGCCAGCAGTGATATGACAAGCTACGAG.

This clone was counted between two and nine times. Read sequence stops 3 residues before the CDR3 end, and the germline J gene provides the missing end. The J gene is TRBJ2-5, the V gene TRBV18; maybe TRBD2 (6 bases). V was trimmed by 3 bases and J by 2 bases, leaving 34 bases between them. Germline V gene lookup returns CDR1 KGHSH and CDR2 LQKENI. The CDR3 covers 22 residues. Incomplete CDR3 DNA: TGTGCCAGCTCACCGGTGGGGGGAGGATTCGCCCCCCCGCAGTCCTTGCAAGAGACC. It translates to CASSPVGGGFAPPQSLQET. The complete CDR3 protein is CASSPVGGGFAPPQSLQETQYF.

The part of the CDR3 DNA that was read is TGTGCCAGCAGCTTAAATGGCCAGGGCCGAGGAAACACC. Translated: CASSLNGQGRGNT. The whole CDR3 reads CASSLNGQGRGNTIYF. This chain links TRBV7-3 with TRBJ1-3; TRBD1 is a possible D gene (5 bases). The read stops 3 residues short of the end of the CDR3; the missing end is completed from the germline J gene. From germline, CDR1 is SGHTA and CDR2 FQGTGA. The CDR3 extends over 16 amino acids. Trimming cost V 1 base and J 4 bases, with 14 bases left between them.

This clone was counted between two and nine times. The observed sequence ends 3 residues before the CDR3 terminus, with the missing tail filled in from the germline J gene. The chain uses TRBV13 and TRBJ1-3; TRBD1 agrees at 7 bases. CDR3 length: 14 residues. CDR1 and CDR2 (germline): PRHDT, FYEKMQ (reference sequence). J gave up 5 bases and V 7 bases, and 8 bases lay outside the gene matches. The CDR3 sequence is CASKRQGIRNTIYF. CDR3 DNA (partial): TGTGCCAGCAAAAGACAGGGTATAAGAAACACC. Filled out from reference TRBV13 and TRBJ1-3, the complete variable domain reads AAGVIQSPRHLIKEKRETATLKCYPIPRHDTVYWYQQGPGQDPQFLISFYEKMQSDKGSIPDRFSAQQFSDYHSELNMSSLELGDSALYFCASKRQGIRNTIYFGEGSWLTVV.

In regard to this clone: The read terminates 3 residues before the CDR3 end, so the remaining end is supplied by the germline J gene. The chain is built from TRBV2 and TRBJ2-6; 11 nucleotides line up with TRBD1. The length of the CDR3 is 17 residues. Germline CDR1 is SNHLY and CDR2 is FYNNEI. V dropped 6 bases and J dropped 0; count of bases not matched to a gene: 4. The CDR3 reads CASSTGTGGSGANVLTF. The sequenced CDR3 bases are TGTGCCAGCAGCACCGGGACAGGGGGCTCTGGGGCCAACGTC. Complete variable domain (other parts from reference TRBV2 and TRBJ2-6): EPEVTQTPSHQVTQMGQEVILRCVPISNHLYFYWYRQILGQKVEFLVSFYNNEISEKSEIFDDQFSVERPDGSNFTLKIRSTKLEDSAMYFCASSTGTGGSGANVLTFGAGSRLTVL.

A few counts support this clone. The CDR3 goes on 3 residues after the read ends, and that part is filled in from the germline J gene. This chain connects TRBV29-1 to TRBJ2-7, with TRBD1 as a possible D gene (6 bases). The CDR3 covers 14 residues. V was clipped by 2 bases and J by 1 base, with 12 bases between them. The germline CDR1 and CDR2 sequences are SQVTM and ANQGSEA. CDR3 loop: CSVETGQLSYEQYF. The CDR3 bases that were read are TGCAGCGTTGAAACCGGACAGTTGTCCTACGAG.

This clone was seen a few times. The read terminates 3 residues ahead of where the CDR3 ends, so the germline J gene completes it. The chain carries TRBV7-8 and TRBJ1-5; 9 bases match TRBD1. The CDR3 loop spans 14 amino acids. Unmatched junction bases numbered 6, after V lost 5 bases and J lost 7 bases. CDR1 and CDR2 from the germline V gene are SGHVS and FQNEAQ. This CDR3 reads CASSPGQGYQPQHF. Incomplete CDR3 DNA: TGTGCCAGCAGCCCGGGACAGGGTTACCAGCCC.

By sample fraction, this clone is medium-sized. Coverage ceases 3 residues before the CDR3 finishes, and the germline J gene fills in the end. This rearrangement joins TRBV11-2 to TRBJ1-5; maybe TRBD1 (5 bases). The CDR3 covers 15 residues. Germline V gives CDR1 SGHAT, CDR2 FQNNGV. Trimming removed 3 bases from V and 2 bases from J, with 11 bases in between. Here the CDR3 reads CASSLSSGGNQPQHF. The covered CDR3 bases are TGTGCCAGCAGCTTGAGTTCGGGGGGCAATCAGCCC.

In its sample, this clone was seen a few times. The CDR3 is cut off 3 residues early in the read; its end comes from the germline J gene. J is TRBJ1-1 and V is TRBV19; possibly TRBD1 for D (5 bases). The CDR3 is 12 residues long. Germline-derived CDR1 and CDR2 are LNHDA and SQIVND (reference sequence). V was clipped by 6 bases and J by 6 bases, with 11 bases between them. The CDR3 bases that were read are TGTGCCAGTAGACGGGGGGTCTCTGAA. It encodes CASRRGVSE. The full-length CDR3 reads as CASRRGVSEAFF.

Note on this clone: Coverage ceases 3 residues before the CDR3 finishes, and the germline J gene fills in the end. The V gene is TRBV7-2, the J gene TRBJ1-1; a weak D match, TRBD1 (6 bases). The germline V and J ends were trimmed by 5 bases and 0 bases, with 10 bases remaining between them. Germline CDR1 reads SGHTA; CDR2 reads FQGNSA. The CDR3 sequence is 14 residues long. CDR3 DNA, as far as it was read: TGTGCCAGCAGCCCAGGGGTCTTGAACACTGAA. Residues: CASSPGVLNTE. The whole CDR3 is CASSPGVLNTEAFF.

This clone was counted a few times. The CDR3 extends 3 residues past the end of the read, so its final part is completed from the germline J gene. This chain connects TRBV2 to TRBJ1-5; TRBD1 aligns across 7 bases. V lost 6 bases, J lost 3 bases, and 5 bases stayed unmatched. The germline V gene encodes CDR1 SNHLY and CDR2 FYNNEI. This CDR3 has 14 residues. This CDR3 reads CASRKQGNNQPQHF. The part of the CDR3 DNA that was read is TGTGCCAGCAGAAAACAGGGGAACAATCAGCCC.

Here the CDR3 reads CASSEGQNTEAFF. The DNA read from the CDR3 is TGTGCCAGCAGTGAAGGGCAGAACACTGAA. V gene TRBV6-1 combines with J gene TRBJ1-1; D unclear. Read coverage stops 3 residues before the CDR3 terminus; the germline J gene supplies the remainder. This CDR3 has 13 amino acids. The V and J ends lost 1 base and 1 base respectively, with 4 bases between them. The germline CDR1 and CDR2 sequences are MNHNS and SASEGT.

In its sample, this clone was seen a few times. The read terminates 3 residues ahead of where the CDR3 ends, so the germline J gene completes it. The chain combines TRBV2 with TRBJ2-5; 10 bases match TRBD1. Germline CDR1 reads SNHLY; CDR2 reads FYNNEI. With V trimmed by 7 bases and J by 4 bases, 9 bases remained unmatched. The CDR3 length is 15 residues. CDR3 residues: CASIDRGRLGETQYF. The CDR3 bases that were read are TGTGCCAGCATCGACAGGGGGCGATTAGGAGAGACC.

The sample holds a few counts of this clone. Read coverage stops 3 residues before the CDR3 terminus; the germline J gene supplies the remainder. This rearrangement joins TRBV19 to TRBJ1-5, with TRBD1 identical over 7 bases. J lost 5 bases, V lost 6 bases, and 22 bases had no gene match. The CDR3 has 19 amino acids. Germline V CDR1 and CDR2: LNHDA, SQIVND (reference sequence). The covered CDR3 bases are TGTGCCAGTAGACAAGCGGGAGGGGGCGCGAGGCTGGCCGATCAGCCC. Translation: CASRQAGGGARLADQP. The whole CDR3 region reads CASRQAGGGARLADQPQHF.

In the case of this clone: The CDR3 is cut off 3 residues early in the read; its end comes from the germline J gene. The chain recombines TRBV6-2 or TRBV6-3 with TRBJ2-7, with 12 bases aligning to TRBD1. CDR3 size: 14 residues. V dropped 8 bases and J dropped 3; count of bases not matched to a gene: 5. Germline CDR1 is MNHEY and CDR2 is SVGEGT. CDR3: CASDRDRGHYEQYF. The covered CDR3 bases are TGTGCCAGCGACCGGGACAGGGGGCACTACGAG.

Comments on this clone: Read sequence stops 3 residues before the CDR3 end, and the germline J gene provides the missing end. This sequence joins TRBV18 and TRBJ2-7; 8 nucleotides line up with TRBD1. The CDR3 runs to 15 residues. Per germline, CDR1 KGHSH and CDR2 LQKENI. V lost 3 bases, J lost 1 base, and 5 bases stayed unmatched. The covered CDR3 bases are TGTGCCAGCTCACCGCTGAACAGGGGGTCCTACGAG. Translated: CASSPLNRGSYE. The entire CDR3 reads CASSPLNRGSYEQYF.

This clone was recorded a few times. The sequenced fragment ends 3 residues before the CDR3 boundary, so the rest is inferred from the germline J gene. The genes are TRBV18 and TRBJ2-7; TRBD1 matches 10 bases. This CDR3 contains 15 residues. After removal of 4 bases from V and 4 bases from J, the junction contained 7 bases not matched to a gene. CDR1 KGHSH and CDR2 LQKENI come from the germline V gene. Incomplete CDR3 DNA: TGTGCCAGCTCACTACTAGACAGGGGGCTGTACGAG. Translation gives CASSLLDRGLYE. The whole CDR3 reads CASSLLDRGLYEQYF.